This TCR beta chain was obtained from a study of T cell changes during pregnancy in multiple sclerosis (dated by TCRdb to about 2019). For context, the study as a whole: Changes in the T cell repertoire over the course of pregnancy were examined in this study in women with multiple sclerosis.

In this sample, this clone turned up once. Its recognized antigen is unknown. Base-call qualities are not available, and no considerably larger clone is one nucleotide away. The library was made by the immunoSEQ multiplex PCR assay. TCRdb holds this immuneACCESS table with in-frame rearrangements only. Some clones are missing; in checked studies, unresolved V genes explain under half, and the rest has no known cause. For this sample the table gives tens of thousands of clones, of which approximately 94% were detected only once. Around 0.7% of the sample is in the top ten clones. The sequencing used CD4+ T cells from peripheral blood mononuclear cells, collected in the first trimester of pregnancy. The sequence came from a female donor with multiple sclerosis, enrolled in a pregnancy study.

The bases are TGTGCCAGCAGCTTAGAAGCCGGGACACCGAGCTACACCTTC. Its translation is CASSLEAGTPSYTF. The rearrangement combines TRBV7-2 with TRBJ1-2, and possibly TRBD1, on 6 matching bases. From cysteine to phenylalanine, the CDR3 is 14 amino acids long. CDR3 DNA only is kept here, 42 bases in frame from base 1. V gives up 1 base and J gives up 9 bases, and the segment between their germline ends measures 15 bases. CDR1 SGHTA and CDR2 FQGNSA are derived from the germline V gene.